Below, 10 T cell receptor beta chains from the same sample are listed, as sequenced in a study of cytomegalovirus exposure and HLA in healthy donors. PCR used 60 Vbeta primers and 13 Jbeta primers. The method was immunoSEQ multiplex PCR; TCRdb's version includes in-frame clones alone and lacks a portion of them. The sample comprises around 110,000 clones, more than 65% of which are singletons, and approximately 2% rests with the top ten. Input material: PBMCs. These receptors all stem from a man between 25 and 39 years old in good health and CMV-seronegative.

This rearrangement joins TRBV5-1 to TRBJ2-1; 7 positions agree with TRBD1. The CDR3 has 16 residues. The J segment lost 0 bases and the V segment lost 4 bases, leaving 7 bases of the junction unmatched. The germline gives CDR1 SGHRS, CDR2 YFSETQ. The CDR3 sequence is CASSPIRTGSYNEQFF. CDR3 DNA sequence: TGCGCCAGCAGCCCTATAAGGACAGGCTCCTACAATGAGCAGTTCTTC.

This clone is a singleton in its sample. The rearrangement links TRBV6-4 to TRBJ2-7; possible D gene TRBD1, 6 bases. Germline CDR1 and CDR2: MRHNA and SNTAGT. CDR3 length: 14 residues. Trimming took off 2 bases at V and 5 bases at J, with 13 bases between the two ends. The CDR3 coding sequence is TGTGCCAGCAGTGACATAGCAGGGGTAAACGAGCAGTACTTC. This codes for CASSDIAGVNEQYF.

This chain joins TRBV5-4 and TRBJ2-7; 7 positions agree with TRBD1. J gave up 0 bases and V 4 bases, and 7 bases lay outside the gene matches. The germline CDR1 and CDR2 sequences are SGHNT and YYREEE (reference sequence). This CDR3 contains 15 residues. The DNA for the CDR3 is TGTGCCAGCAGCCACCCGACAGGGAGCTCCTACGAGCAGTACTTC. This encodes CASSHPTGSSYEQYF.

Here the CDR3 DNA reads TGTGCCAGCAGCTCGGGACTCGCATCGGGGGAGCAGTACTTC. This translates into CASSSGLASGEQYF. This chain uses TRBV7-3 with TRBJ2-7; D possibly corresponds to TRBD2 (6 bases). The CDR3 covers 14 residues. Germline assignment: CDR1 SGHTA and CDR2 FQGTGA. Trimming shortened V by 4 bases and J by 7 bases, and 17 bases separated the two germline ends.

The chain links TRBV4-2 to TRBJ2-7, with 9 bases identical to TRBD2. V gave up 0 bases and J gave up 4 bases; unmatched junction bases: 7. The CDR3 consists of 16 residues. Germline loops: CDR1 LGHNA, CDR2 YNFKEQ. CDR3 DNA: TGTGCCAGCAGCCAAGATATGGTAGCGGGAGTATACGAGCAGTACTTC. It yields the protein CASSQDMVAGVYEQYF.

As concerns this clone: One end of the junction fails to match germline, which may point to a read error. The CDR3 is CASSYQGALRFLF. The CDR3 region has the DNA TGTGCCAGCAGTTACCAGGGGGCCCTAAGGTTTCTCTTT. The chain employs TRBV28 and TRBJ1-1, with 8 bases matching TRBD1. The germline V gene has CDR1 MDHEN and CDR2 SYDVKM. The CDR3 length is 13 residues.

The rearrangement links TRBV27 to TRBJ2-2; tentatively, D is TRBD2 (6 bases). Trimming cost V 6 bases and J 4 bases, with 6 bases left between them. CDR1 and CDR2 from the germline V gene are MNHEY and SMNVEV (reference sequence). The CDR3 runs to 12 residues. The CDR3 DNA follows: TGTGCCAGCAGGCGGGGCACCGGGGAGCTGTTTTTT. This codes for CASRRGTGELFF.

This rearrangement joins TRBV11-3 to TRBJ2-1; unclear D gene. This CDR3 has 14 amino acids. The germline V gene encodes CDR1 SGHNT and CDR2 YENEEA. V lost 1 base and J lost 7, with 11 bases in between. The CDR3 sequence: CASSLAGEWNEQFF. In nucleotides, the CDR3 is TGTGCCAGCAGCTTAGCGGGTGAGTGGAATGAGCAGTTCTTC.

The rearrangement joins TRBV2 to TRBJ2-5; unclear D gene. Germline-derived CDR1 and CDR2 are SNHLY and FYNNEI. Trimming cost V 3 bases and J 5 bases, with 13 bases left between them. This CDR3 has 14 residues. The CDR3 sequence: CASSERLVVETQYF. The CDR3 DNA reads TGTGCCAGCAGTGAGAGGCTAGTGGTTGAGACCCAGTACTTC.

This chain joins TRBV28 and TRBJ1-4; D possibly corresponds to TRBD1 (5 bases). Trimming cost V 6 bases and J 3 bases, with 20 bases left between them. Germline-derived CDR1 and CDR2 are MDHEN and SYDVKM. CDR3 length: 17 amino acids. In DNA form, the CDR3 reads TGTGCCAGCAGCCTCATGGAGGGACCGGCGGCTAATGAAAAACTGTTTTTT. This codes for CASSLMEGPAANEKLFF. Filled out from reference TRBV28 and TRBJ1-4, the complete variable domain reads DVKVTQSSRYLVKRTGEKVFLECVQDMDHENMFWYRQDPGLGLRLIYFSYDVKMKEKGDIPEGYSVSREKKERFSLILESASTNQTSMYLCASSLMEGPAANEKLFFGSGTQLSVL.